This T cell receptor beta chain was found in a study of naive and memory T cell subsets. Separate alpha and beta amplification began at the second PCR step. Cells stained for CD3, CD4, CD8, CD45RA, CD27 and viability were sorted into four CD45RA/CD27 subsets. Both TRBC1 and TRBC2 were covered by a beta constant-region primer of two equimolar oligonucleotides. Four rounds of PCR amplified the ligated cDNA using nested alpha and beta constant-region primers plus SP2. TCRdb recomputed calls from the UMI-ligation and nested PCR reads with MiXCR, one row per CDR3 protein. The table records 150,000 or so distinct CDR3 sequences, 22% of them present only once. Overall study results and limits: Possibly reflecting memory cells re-expressing CD45RA, a few larger clonotypes occurred in naive repertoires, especially CD8. Gini index rose across naive, CM, EM and EMRA in CD4 and CD8.

This clonotype was seen more than once but under ten times. Antigen: not known. Germline V gene lookup returns CDR1 SGDLS and CDR2 YYNGEE. V shed 2 bases and J shed 0 bases, with 9 bases lying between them. The CDR3 is made up of 14 amino acids. This sequence was found in a human donor in good health. Sequencing input: naive CD4+ T cells from blood. V is TRBV9 and J is TRBJ2-7, with a possible D match to TRBD1 (6 bases). The CDR3 coding sequence is TGTGCCAGCAGCGTGACAGGAGTCTCCTACGAGCAGTACTTC. Translated: CASSVTGVSYEQYF.